This T cell receptor beta chain was documented in a study of chemoradiotherapy in HPV16-positive cancers. Assay used: immunoSEQ multiplex PCR; TCRdb lists only in-frame clones, some missing. The sample carries 30,000 to 35,000 clones, about 88% recorded once. The CDR3 runs 18 residues. V lost 0 bases, J lost 6 bases, and 21 bases lay in between. Germline V lookup: CDR1 SGHDN, CDR2 FVKESK. The source of this sequence is a human donor with HPV-associated anogenital cancer. J is TRBJ1-5 and V is TRBV14; D perhaps matches TRBD1 (6 bases). The sample here was blood, taken from a patient who underwent chemoradiotherapy. In nucleotides, the CDR3 is TGTGCCAGCAGCCAAGAGATGGCACCGCACAGGGCGGGTCAGCCCCAGCATTTT. It codes for CASSQEMAPHRAGQPQHF.